This entry lists 5 T cell receptor beta chains sequenced from one sample in a study of long-term antiretroviral therapy in people with HIV. Samples were assayed with immunoSEQ v3.0 at survey level. Libraries were prepared by immunoSEQ multiplex PCR; TCRdb keeps only in-frame clonotypes and omits some of them. The sample includes fewer than 30,000 clones, roughly 86% of them seen just once. The source material was unsorted PBMCs, sampled 0.8 years after starting antiretroviral therapy. Every receptor here comes from a woman aged 30 to 39 with HIV.

The CDR3 sequence is CASSSPRGLPNRQFF. Here the CDR3 DNA reads TGTGCCAGCAGTTCCCCCAGGGGCCTCCCGAATCGTCAGTTCTTC. The chain employs TRBV6-5 and TRBJ2-1; a possible D gene is TRBD1 (6 bases). The germline gives CDR1 MNHEY, CDR2 SVGAGI. Trimming took off 4 bases at V and 13 bases at J, with 23 bases between the two ends. The CDR3 covers 15 residues.

The chain has TRBV11-2 and TRBJ1-4; D is ambiguous. V was trimmed by 1 base and J by 2 bases, leaving 11 bases between them. This CDR3 region has 16 residues. Looked up from germline, CDR1 is SGHAT and CDR2 is FQNNGV. The CDR3 here is CASSLAGAGTNEKLFF. The CDR3 nucleotides are TGTGCCAGCAGCTTAGCAGGCGCCGGCACTAATGAAAAACTGTTTTTT.

The DNA of the CDR3 is TGTGCCAGCAGTGAAGATTGGGCGGAGAACACTGAAGCTTTCTTT. Amino acid sequence: CASSEDWAENTEAFF. The chain couples TRBV2 to TRBJ1-1; D unresolved. This CDR3 has 15 residues. V gave up 1 base and J gave up 1 base, with 10 bases separating them. Germline V lookup: CDR1 SNHLY, CDR2 FYNNEI. Drawing the rest from reference TRBV2 and TRBJ1-1, the complete variable domain is EPEVTQTPSHQVTQMGQEVILRCVPISNHLYFYWYRQILGQKVEFLVSFYNNEISEKSEIFDDQFSVERPDGSNFTLKIRSTKLEDSAMYFCASSEDWAENTEAFFGQGTRLTVV.

The chain is built from TRBV6-6 and TRBJ2-5; TRBD1 or TRBD2 may be the D gene (5 bases each). The length of the CDR3 is 14 residues. CDR1 and CDR2 from the germline V gene are MNHNY and SVGAGI (reference sequence). V shed 5 bases and J shed 5 bases, with 15 bases lying between them. The CDR3 DNA sequence: TGTGCCAGCAGTCAGGGATGGGGCGGGGAGACCCAGTACTTC. Encoded protein: CASSQGWGGETQYF.

This clone showed up just a few times. The CDR3 reads CASSAGALTEAFF. In DNA, the CDR3 is TGTGCCAGCAGTGCGGGGGCTTTGACTGAAGCTTTCTTT. The chain uses TRBV2 and TRBJ1-1, with D possibly being TRBD1 (6 bases). V was pared by 4 bases and J by 5 bases, with 11 bases between. CDR1 and CDR2 from the germline V gene are SNHLY and FYNNEI. The CDR3 spans 13 residues. Supplemented by reference TRBV2 and TRBJ1-1, the full variable domain reads EPEVTQTPSHQVTQMGQEVILRCVPISNHLYFYWYRQILGQKVEFLVSFYNNEISEKSEIFDDQFSVERPDGSNFTLKIRSTKLEDSAMYFCASSAGALTEAFFGQGTRLTVV.